What follows are 22 T cell receptor beta chains derived from one specimen sequenced in a study of blood T cells in healthy people across ages. A second roughly 7 to 11 cycle PCR used barcoded and J-beta primers. TCRdb reprocessed the 5' RACE reads with MiXCR, giving one entry per CDR3 protein. This table holds around 2 million distinct CDR3 sequences, 30% to 40% found once. Sequencing was performed on blood. These receptors originate from a human donor in good health.

The J gene is TRBJ1-5, the V gene TRBV5-5; possibly TRBD1 for D (5 bases). Trimming removed 7 bases at V and 5 bases at J, with 13 bases between. The CDR3 sequence is 13 residues long. Germline V CDR1 and CDR2: SGHKS, YYEKEE (reference sequence). CDR3 nucleotides: TGTGCCAGCGGGACCCTACTTGATCAGCCCCAGCATTTT. Its translation is CASGTLLDQPQHF.

This clonotype has just a few counts. The chain is built from TRBV15 and TRBJ2-4; D gene uncertain. With the DNA end fitting TRBJ2-7 better, the J assignment may be wrong. Per germline, CDR1 LNHNV and CDR2 YYDKDF (reference sequence). This CDR3 has 15 residues. The CDR3 reads CATSRDGAPTAEQYF. Here the CDR3 DNA reads TGTGCCACCAGCAGAGATGGAGCTCCCACCGCCGAGCAGTACTTC.

The chain uses TRBV25-1 and TRBJ2-1, with D perhaps TRBD1 (6 bases). With 4 bases removed from V and 5 bases from J, the gap between germline ends came to 21 bases. The germline V gene has CDR1 MGHDK and CDR2 SYGVNS. This CDR3 contains 17 residues. Written as DNA, the CDR3 is TGTGCCAGCAGTGGGGCAGGGGCAGGGGCTGATCACAATGAGCAGTTCTTC. Its protein is CASSGAGAGADHNEQFF. Full variable domain (missing parts from reference TRBV25-1 and TRBJ2-1): EADIYQTPRYLVIGTGKKITLECSQTMGHDKMYWYQQDPGMELHLIHYSYGVNSTEKGDLSSESTVSRIRTEHFPLTLESARPSHTSQYLCASSGAGAGADHNEQFFGPGTRLTVL.

This clonotype was detected only a few times. The chain employs TRBV9 and TRBJ2-5, with 12 bases lining up with TRBD2. V shed 0 bases and J 1 base; nucleotides not matched to a gene: 4. CDR1 is SGDLS, CDR2 YYNGEE, per germline. CDR3 size: 17 residues. For the CDR3, the DNA is TGTGCCAGCAGCGTAGGGGCTAGCGGGGGGGTCCAAGAGACCCAGTACTTC. Translated, it gives CASSVGASGGVQETQYF.

This clonotype was picked up a small number of times. The chain uses TRBV12-3 or TRBV12-4 and TRBJ1-6; D gene unclear. The CDR3 is 15 amino acids. The V and J ends lost 2 bases and 8 bases respectively, with 13 bases between them. The CDR3 reads CASSLMSWGYSPLHF. The CDR3 DNA reads as TGTGCCAGCAGTTTAATGAGTTGGGGATATTCACCCCTCCACTTT.

V usage is TRBV7-2 and J usage is TRBJ2-1; the match to TRBD2 covers 8 bases. With 7 bases clipped from V and 13 bases from J, the junction kept 15 bases outside the gene matches. The CDR3 has 14 residues. The V gene's germline CDR1 is SGHTA and CDR2 FQGNSA. The CDR3 DNA follows: TGTGCCAGCACCTTCTCGGGGGGGGCGGAGACCCAGTTCTTC. This gives the protein CASTFSGGAETQFF.

The V gene is TRBV20-1, the J gene TRBJ2-5; D assignment may be TRBD1 or TRBD2 (5 bases each). The CDR3 runs to 13 residues. The germline V gene has CDR1 DFQATT and CDR2 SNEGSKA (reference sequence). V was cut by 4 bases and J by 7 bases, with 16 bases left in between. DNA for the CDR3: TGCAGTGCTATAACGACGGGACGAGGGACCCAGTACTTC. It specifies CSAITTGRGTQYF.

Only a few counts were recorded for this clonotype. An end of the junction differs from the germline gene, which may be a read error. This chain links TRBV29-1 with TRBJ2-3, with TRBD1 matching over 9 bases. CDR1 SQVTM and CDR2 ANQGSEA come from the germline V gene. The CDR3 has 13 residues. The CDR3 DNA follows: TGCAGCGCCCGACAGGGGGGAACAGATGCGCAGTATTTT. Its protein product is CSARQGGTDAQYF.

The rearrangement uses TRBV7-6 and TRBJ2-1; 10 bases are shared with TRBD2. The V gene end was trimmed by 4 bases and the J gene end by 6 bases; junction bases not matched to a gene: 12. The length of the CDR3 is 17 residues. From germline, CDR1 is SGHVS and CDR2 FNYEAQ. CDR3 in DNA: TGTGCCAGCAGCTACACCCCCGGGACTAGCGTAGGCAATGAGCAGTTCTTC. This gives the protein CASSYTPGTSVGNEQFF.

This clonotype was detected only a few times. This chain uses TRBV29-1 with TRBJ1-2; D remains ambiguous. Between the trimmed V and J ends, which lost 4 bases and 5 bases, there was a span of 14 bases. CDR1 SQVTM and CDR2 ANQGSEA come from the germline V gene. CDR3 length: 13 amino acids. The CDR3 loop reads CSVVEGPQYGYTF. As DNA, the CDR3 is TGCAGCGTTGTTGAAGGACCCCAGTATGGCTACACCTTC. Supplemented by reference TRBV29-1 and TRBJ1-2, the full variable domain reads SAVISQKPSRDICQRGTSLTIQCQVDSQVTMMFWYRQQPGQSLTLIATANQGSEATYESGFVIDKFPISRPNLTFSTLTVSNMSPEDSSIYLCSVVEGPQYGYTFGSGTRLTVV.

The chain is built from TRBV29-1 and TRBJ1-1; D is uncertain. The CDR3 totals 12 residues. Germline-derived CDR1 and CDR2 are SQVTM and ANQGSEA. The V end was cut by 6 bases, the J end by 0 bases, with 8 bases between. CDR3 sequence: CSVWNMNTEAFF. The CDR3 bases are TGCAGCGTCTGGAACATGAACACTGAAGCTTTCTTT.

This clonotype was counted between two and nine times. The chain couples TRBV5-1 to TRBJ2-7; D call uncertain. This CDR3 is built from 14 residues. The germline V and J ends were trimmed by 4 bases and 1 base, with 12 bases remaining between them. In germline, CDR1 is SGHRS, CDR2 YFSETQ. CDR3 nucleotide sequence: TGCGCCAGCAGCGGTCTAGGGCCTTCCTACGAGCAGTACTTC. This encodes CASSGLGPSYEQYF.

The chain has TRBV2 and TRBJ2-3; D not certain. This CDR3 has 14 amino acids. The germline V and J ends were trimmed by 3 bases and 2 bases, with 9 bases remaining between them. Germline assignment: CDR1 SNHLY and CDR2 FYNNEI. The CDR3 DNA is TGTGCCAGCAGTGATGGTGACCACACAGATACGCAGTATTTT. Translated: CASSDGDHTDTQYF.

The chain uses TRBV11-2 and TRBJ1-2; a weak D match, TRBD1 (5 bases). The CDR3 consists of 15 residues. Trimming took off 4 bases at V and 3 bases at J, with 15 bases between the two ends. Germline V gives CDR1 SGHAT, CDR2 FQNNGV. This CDR3 is CASSSAGVTDYGYTF. The CDR3 region has the DNA TGTGCCAGCAGCTCCGCGGGGGTAACAGACTATGGCTACACCTTC. The full variable domain, rest sourced from reference TRBV11-2 and TRBJ1-2, is EAGVAQSPRYKIIEKRQSVAFWCNPISGHATLYWYQQILGQGPKLLIQFQNNGVVDDSQLPKDRFSAERLKGVDSTLKIQPAKLEDSAVYLCASSSAGVTDYGYTFGSGTRLTVV.

This clonotype was detected a few times. The V and J genes are TRBV6-5 and TRBJ1-2, with D maybe TRBD1 (6 bases). The CDR3 runs 14 residues. CDR1 MNHEY and CDR2 SVGAGI come from the germline V gene. Between the trimmed V and J ends, which lost 2 bases and 8 bases, there was a span of 15 bases. The CDR3 reads CASSYGGGPAGYTF. The CDR3 nucleotides read TGTGCCAGCAGTTACGGGGGGGGGCCGGCAGGCTACACCTTC.

This clonotype was seen a few times. DNA of the CDR3: TGTGCCAGCAGACTGTCGGGTTACGAGCAGTACTTC. Protein sequence: CASRLSGYEQYF. V usage is TRBV12-3 or TRBV12-4 and J usage is TRBJ2-7; no definite D call. The CDR3 covers 12 residues. The V gene lost 6 bases and the J gene lost 4 bases, with 10 bases spanning the gap.

On this clonotype itself: At one of its ends the junction is not consistent with the germline gene, which may arise from a read error. V usage is TRBV12-3 or TRBV12-4 and J usage is TRBJ2-3; TRBD2 might be the D (6 bases). There are 14 residues in the CDR3. CDR3: CASSLVGSADAQYF. As DNA, the CDR3 is TGTGCCAGCAGTTTAGTCGGGAGTGCAGATGCGCAGTATTTT.

The chain is built from TRBV4-1 and TRBJ2-7; 10 nucleotides align to TRBD1. CDR1 MGHRA and CDR2 YSYEKL come from the germline V gene. Trimming removed 3 bases from V and 5 bases from J; junction bases left unmatched: 7. The CDR3 runs 15 residues. This chain's CDR3 is CASSHARTGGNEQYF. The CDR3 nucleotides are TGCGCCAGCAGCCATGCTAGGACAGGGGGGAACGAGCAGTACTTC.

This rearrangement joins TRBV20-1 to TRBJ2-7, with D perhaps given as TRBD1 or TRBD2 (5 bases each). The CDR3 extends over 14 amino acids. Germline V gene lookup returns CDR1 DFQATT and CDR2 SNEGSKA (reference sequence). V was trimmed by 5 bases and J by 5 bases, leaving 19 bases between them. The CDR3: CSAARDPQTNEQYF. The CDR3 DNA reads as TGCAGTGCTGCCCGGGACCCACAAACCAACGAGCAGTACTTC.

The chain recombines TRBV6-2 or TRBV6-3 with TRBJ1-1; no clear D gene. The germline V and J ends were trimmed by 4 bases and 6 bases, with 15 bases remaining between them. This CDR3 spans 14 amino acids. Germline values: CDR1 MNHEY, CDR2 SVGEGT. CDR3 sequence: CASSLTTGQAEAFF. CDR3 nucleotide sequence: TGTGCCAGCAGTTTGACGACCGGTCAGGCTGAAGCTTTCTTT.

This chain uses TRBV5-1 with TRBJ2-3; D may be TRBD1 or TRBD2 (5 bases each). Trimming shortened V by 2 bases and J by 0 bases, and 13 bases separated the two germline ends. Germline V gene lookup returns CDR1 SGHRS and CDR2 YFSETQ. This CDR3 contains 16 residues. As DNA, the CDR3 is TGCGCCAGCAGCTTTATCGGGACCACTAGCACAGATACGCAGTATTTT. Translated, it gives CASSFIGTTSTDTQYF.

The gene calls are TRBV6-5 and TRBJ2-7; a possible D gene is TRBD1 (5 bases). The ends were cut back, 2 bases at V and 7 bases at J, with 15 bases in the middle. CDR1 and CDR2 (germline): MNHEY, SVGAGI. CDR3 length: 14 residues. Here the CDR3 reads CASSYTDSDPEQYF. In DNA form, the CDR3 reads TGTGCCAGCAGTTACACAGACAGTGACCCAGAGCAGTACTTC.